The clone carrying this T cell receptor beta chain showed up many times. What it binds is unknown. The data were obtained in a study of T cells in Graves' hyperthyroidism and ophthalmopathy. TCR beta CDR3 region amplification was performed from RNA transcripts. Primed by the HTBI set, a first-round RT-PCR was run on the TCR CDR3. One entry per CDR3 protein results from TCRdb running MiXCR on the multiplex PCR reads. This table has roughly 420,000 distinct CDR3 sequences, around 16% appearing once. General study points: Ophthalmopathy was distinguished from stable hyperthyroidism by 13 V-J signatures. Most clonotypes expanded in the thyroid (above 0.001) were also present in blood.

Germline loops: CDR1 DFQATT, CDR2 SNEGSKA (reference sequence). V was pared by 3 bases and J by 5 bases, with 1 base of the junction left unmatched. There are 12 residues in the CDR3. Diagnoses used clinical symptoms, serum thyroxine and TRAb, thyroid ultrasound and orbital computed tomography. The source material was blood. This TCR was sampled from a woman under 30 with Graves' hyperthyroidism. The rearrangement uses TRBV20-1 and TRBJ2-7; 10 positions agree with TRBD1. The CDR3 here is CSASGTGDEQYF. CDR3 DNA: TGCAGTGCTAGTGGGACAGGGGACGAGCAGTACTTC.